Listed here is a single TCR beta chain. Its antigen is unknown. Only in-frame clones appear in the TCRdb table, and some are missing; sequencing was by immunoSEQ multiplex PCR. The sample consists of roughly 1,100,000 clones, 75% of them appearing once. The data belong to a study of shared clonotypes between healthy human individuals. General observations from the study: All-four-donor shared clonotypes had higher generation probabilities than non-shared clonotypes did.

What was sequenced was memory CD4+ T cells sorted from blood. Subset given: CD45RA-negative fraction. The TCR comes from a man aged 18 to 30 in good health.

The CDR3: CSVVGQAGGELFF. CDR3 bases: TGCAGCGTTGTGGGACAGGCGGGGGGGGAGCTGTTTTTT. The chain uses TRBV29-1 and TRBJ2-2; TRBD1 aligns across 8 bases. CDR1 and CDR2 (germline): SQVTM, ANQGSEA. CDR3 length equals 13 residues. V shed 4 bases, J shed 8 bases, and the junction held 6 bases outside the gene matches.